These 20 T cell receptor beta chains originate from one sample sequenced in a study of T cells expressing NK-cell markers. With the 5' RACE reads reprocessed, TCRdb shows one record per CDR3 protein and no DNA. This repertoire comprises some 300,000 distinct CDR3 sequences; its ten largest clones make up approximately 0.42%. What was sequenced was blood T cells: a sorted CD56 or NKG2C T cell subset, CD4+ or CD8+ T cells, or bulk PBMC T cells (not recorded which). The receptors here all came from a man aged 18 to 29 in good health.

The rearrangement joins TRBV20-1 to TRBJ2-2; TCRdb names TRBD2, which stays unverified in the absence of DNA. This CDR3 region has 17 residues. Looked up from germline, CDR1 is DFQATT and CDR2 is SNEGSKA (reference sequence). The CDR3 protein is CSARDRGSGRGAGELFF.

The V and J genes are TRBV4-3 and TRBJ2-7. The CDR3 contains 15 residues. Germline-derived CDR1 and CDR2 are LGHNA and YSLEER. The CDR3 loop reads CASSQGVGGAYEQYF.

This chain joins TRBV27 and TRBJ2-5; TCRdb indicates TRBD2, and absent DNA this call remains unverified. The germline CDR1 and CDR2 sequences are MNHEY and SMNVEV (reference sequence). The CDR3 runs to 16 residues. The CDR3: CASSYVGLAPQETQYF.

This chain uses TRBV20-1 with TRBJ1-2. The V gene's germline CDR1 is DFQATT and CDR2 SNEGSKA (reference sequence). The CDR3 sequence is 16 residues long. CDR3 sequence: CSARDHTLSPNYGYTF.

The chain employs TRBV5-1 and TRBJ2-5; the D gene TCRdb calls, TRBD1, cannot be checked with no DNA. Per the germline V gene, CDR1 is SGHRS and CDR2 is YFSETQ. CDR3 length: 15 residues. The CDR3 reads CASSRYDRVIETQYF.

The V call is TRBV11-3, the J call TRBJ2-7; there is no DNA to check the TCRdb D call of TRBD2. The CDR3 is made up of 20 amino acids. The germline V gene encodes CDR1 SGHNT and CDR2 YENEEA. CDR3 amino acids: CASSLVTSGRATPLLYEQYF.

The chain employs TRBV7-9 and TRBJ2-1; TCRdb names TRBD1, which stays unverified in the absence of DNA. CDR3 length: 16 amino acids. CDR1 and CDR2 (germline): SEHNR, FQNEAQ (reference sequence). The CDR3 here is CASFSSGGLGNNEQFF. Supplemented by reference TRBV7-9 and TRBJ2-1, the full variable domain reads DTGVSQNPRHKITKRGQNVTFRCDPISEHNRLYWYRQTLGQGPEFLTYFQNEAQLEKSRLLSDRFSAERPKGSFSTLEIQRTEQGDSAMYLCASFSSGGLGNNEQFFGPGTRLTVL.

V usage is TRBV5-6 and J usage is TRBJ2-2; TCRdb outputs TRBD2, but without DNA this stays unchecked. This CDR3 is 14 amino acids long. The germline V gene has CDR1 SGHDT and CDR2 YYEEEE. This chain's CDR3 is CASSPTSFTGELFF.

The gene calls are TRBV7-9 and TRBJ2-2. Germline V CDR1 and CDR2: SEHNR, FQNEAQ (reference sequence). The CDR3 loop spans 11 amino acids. The CDR3 spells CASSLIWELFF.

The chain uses TRBV11-2 and TRBJ1-4; with no DNA, the TCRdb D assignment of TRBD1 cannot be verified. This CDR3 contains 16 residues. In germline, CDR1 is SGHAT, CDR2 FQNNGV. CDR3 protein: CASSPLGGRGKEKLFF.

V gene TRBV24-1 combines with J gene TRBJ2-1. Germline lookup yields CDR1 KGHDR and CDR2 SFDVKD. The length of the CDR3 is 16 residues. Here the CDR3 reads CATSDLNDRSYNEQFF.

The chain uses TRBV24-1 and TRBJ2-1; TCRdb indicates TRBD1, and absent DNA this call remains unverified. The V gene's germline CDR1 is KGHDR and CDR2 SFDVKD. CDR3 size: 16 residues. CDR3: CATSLGTPYSYNEQFF.

The V and J genes are TRBV11-2 and TRBJ2-5. CDR3 length: 13 residues. CDR1 and CDR2 (germline): SGHAT, FQNNGV. This CDR3 reads CASSVGLQETQYF. The complete variable domain, with remaining parts taken from reference TRBV11-2 and TRBJ2-5, reads EAGVAQSPRYKIIEKRQSVAFWCNPISGHATLYWYQQILGQGPKLLIQFQNNGVVDDSQLPKDRFSAERLKGVDSTLKIQPAKLEDSAVYLCASSVGLQETQYFGPGTRLLVL.

The chain uses TRBV12-3 or TRBV12-4 and TRBJ2-1; absent DNA, TCRdb's TRBD2 call cannot be checked. The CDR3 spans 13 residues. The chain's CDR3 is CASRLTSLAEQFF.

The V call is TRBV7-8, the J call TRBJ2-3; as DNA is missing, the TRBD1 call by TCRdb cannot be tested. Per germline, CDR1 SGHVS and CDR2 FQNEAQ. The CDR3 runs to 17 residues. CDR3 sequence: CASSDFGTVRSTDTQYF.

The chain carries TRBV12-3 or TRBV12-4 and TRBJ2-3; TCRdb selects TRBD1, and the lack of DNA leaves this call unchecked. The CDR3 is 13 amino acids. Here the CDR3 reads CASRLTGTDTQYF.

V gene TRBV4-3 combines with J gene TRBJ2-1; absent DNA, TCRdb's TRBD2 call cannot be checked. The CDR3 sequence is 17 residues long. Germline V gene sequence: CDR1 LGHNA, CDR2 YSLEER. The CDR3 protein is CASSPRRREWTYNEQFF.

The chain joins TRBV6-5 to TRBJ1-6; TCRdb lists TRBD1, though no DNA is available to test this call. This CDR3 is built from 14 residues. CDR1 is MNHEY, CDR2 SVGAGI, per germline. The CDR3: CASSITGVNSPLHF.

This chain links TRBV12-3 or TRBV12-4 with TRBJ2-7; TCRdb's assignment of TRBD1 cannot be checked, as there is no DNA. The CDR3 consists of 14 residues. The CDR3: CASSDDPESYEQYF.

The CDR3 here is CASSVPTVAGANVLTF. The V and J genes are TRBV7-6 and TRBJ2-6. CDR1 SGHVS and CDR2 FNYEAQ come from the germline V gene. This CDR3 has 16 amino acids.